Given below is one TCR beta chain in context. Its antigen is still unknown. Nothing much larger sits one base from this clone, and base qualities are not available. This record belongs to a study of blood T cell repertoires in COVID-19 (dated by TCRdb to 2018 to 2021). For the wider study: Samples covering the acute and convalescent phases of COVID-19 were provided by collaborators in the United States, Italy and Spain. The material from the prospective study consisted of cDNA or gDNA derived from T cells, B-cell-depleted T cells, or PBMCs. The dataset comprised deeply sampled blood TCRbeta repertoires from subjects exposed to, actively infected with, or recovered from COVID-19. The repertoires were released in a freely available public database intended as a resource for research on the immune response to SARS-CoV-2. The samples were drawn from the first 160 participants of the ongoing ImmuneRACE study and from under 1,500 subjects provided by 6 global collaborators. Sample metadata almost always included a de-identified subject ID, COVID-19 status, age in years and sex. HLA class I and class II types, where available, came from metadata supplied by the sample provider rather than from assay-based typing. Broad study findings and their caveats: Clinical and demographic metadata were provided uncurated, with the amount varying by source and participant.

Collaborating institutions collected whole blood in K2EDTA tubes following their own protocols. For TCRbeta analysis, collaborator samples were shipped as frozen whole blood, as isolated PBMCs, or as DNA extracted from either sample type. TCRbeta CDR3 regions were amplified from genomic DNA using the immunoSEQ Assay, a bias-controlled multiplex PCR. The study's processing was this. The number of nucleated cells in each sample was estimated from the amplification of reference gene primers within the assay. To quantify the absolute abundance of each unique TCRbeta CDR3 rearrangement, sequence reads were collapsed and filtered. For each sample, productive Simpson clonality was calculated as the square root of Simpson's diversity index across productive rearrangements. Imported from immuneACCESS, the table was reduced by TCRdb to in-frame sequences with V and J called. These copies leave out some clones; in studies compared against another copy, an unresolved V gene accounts for under half, and the cause of the remainder is not known. That table is the source of V, J and clone size, and D and trimming were worked out from the DNA. The sample table lists fewer than 70,000 clones, 86% of them with a count of one. Of the sample, approximately 1.5% is held by the ten largest clones.

CDR1 and CDR2 (MDHEN, SYDVKM) derive from the germline V gene. Between the V and J ends, shortened by 2 bases and 4 bases respectively, the junction contains 5 bases. Measured from the cysteine to the phenylalanine, the CDR3 is 12 residues long. The kept DNA is CDR3 alone, 36 bases in frame from the first base. The sequencing input was peripheral blood. The V and J genes are TRBV28 and TRBJ1-2, with no D gene named confidently. The sequence came from a woman aged 60-75 years with acute or convalescent COVID-19. The nucleotide sequence is TGTGCCAGCAGTTTAGGGCCCTATGGCTACACCTTC. This codes for CASSLGPYGYTF.